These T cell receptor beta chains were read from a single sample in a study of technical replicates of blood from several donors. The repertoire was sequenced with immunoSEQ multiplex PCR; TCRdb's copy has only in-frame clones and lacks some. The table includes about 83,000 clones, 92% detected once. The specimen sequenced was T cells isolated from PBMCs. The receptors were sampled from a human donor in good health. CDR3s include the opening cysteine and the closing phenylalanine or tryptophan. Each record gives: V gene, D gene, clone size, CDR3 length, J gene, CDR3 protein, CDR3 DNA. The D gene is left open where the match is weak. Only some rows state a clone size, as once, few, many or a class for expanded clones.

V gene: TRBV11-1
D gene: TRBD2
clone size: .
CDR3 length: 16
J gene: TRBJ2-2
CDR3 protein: CASSFSGGANTGELFF
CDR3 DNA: TGTGCCAGCAGCTTCAGCGGGGGTGCGAACACCGGGGAGCTGTTTTTT

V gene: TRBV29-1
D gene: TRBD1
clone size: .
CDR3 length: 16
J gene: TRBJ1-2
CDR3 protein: CSVGGPGQLNDYGYTF
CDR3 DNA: TGCAGCGTTGGGGGCCCGGGACAGCTAAATGACTATGGCTACACCTTC

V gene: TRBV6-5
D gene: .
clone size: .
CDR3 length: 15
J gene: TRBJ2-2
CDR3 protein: CASSYFLGAGGELFF
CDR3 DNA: TGTGCCAGCAGTTACTTCCTAGGCGCGGGCGGGGAGCTGTTTTTT

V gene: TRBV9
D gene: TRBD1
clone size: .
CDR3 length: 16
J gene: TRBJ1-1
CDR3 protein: CASSVGLGGQNTEAFF
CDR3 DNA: TGTGCCAGCAGCGTAGGCCTAGGGGGCCAGAACACTGAAGCTTTCTTT

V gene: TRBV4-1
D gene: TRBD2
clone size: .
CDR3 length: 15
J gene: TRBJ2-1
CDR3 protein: CASSQTSGGGSEQFF
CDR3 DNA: TGCGCCAGCAGCCAGACTAGCGGGGGGGGGTCGGAGCAGTTCTTC

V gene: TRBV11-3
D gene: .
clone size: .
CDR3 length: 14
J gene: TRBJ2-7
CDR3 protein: CASSSSRETYEQYF
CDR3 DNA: TGTGCCAGCAGCTCCTCCAGGGAAACCTACGAGCAGTACTTC

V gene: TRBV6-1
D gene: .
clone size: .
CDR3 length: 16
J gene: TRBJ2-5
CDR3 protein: CASSEALARFRETQYF
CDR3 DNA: TGTGCCAGCAGTGAAGCTCTAGCCCGATTCCGGGAGACCCAGTACTTC

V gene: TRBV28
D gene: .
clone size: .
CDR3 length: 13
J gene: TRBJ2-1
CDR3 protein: CASSLDSYNEQFF
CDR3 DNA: TGTGCCAGCAGTCTGGACAGTTACAATGAGCAGTTCTTC

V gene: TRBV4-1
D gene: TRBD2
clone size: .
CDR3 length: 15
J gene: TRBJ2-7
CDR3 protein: CASSLGLAGGGEQYF
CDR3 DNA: TGCGCCAGCAGCCTGGGACTAGCGGGAGGAGGCGAGCAGTACTTC

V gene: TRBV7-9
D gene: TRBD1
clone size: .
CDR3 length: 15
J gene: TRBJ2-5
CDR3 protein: CASSFQGDLRETQYF
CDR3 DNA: TGTGCCAGCAGTTTCCAGGGGGACCTCCGGGAGACCCAGTACTTC

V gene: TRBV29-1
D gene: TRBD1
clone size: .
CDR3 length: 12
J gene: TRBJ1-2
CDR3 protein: CSAVTGVFGYTF
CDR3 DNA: TGCAGCGCAGTGACAGGGGTTTTTGGCTACACCTTC

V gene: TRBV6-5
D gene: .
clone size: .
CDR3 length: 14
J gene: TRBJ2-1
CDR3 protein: CASTQWEPYNEQFF
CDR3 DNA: TGTGCCAGCACCCAATGGGAGCCCTACAATGAGCAGTTCTTC

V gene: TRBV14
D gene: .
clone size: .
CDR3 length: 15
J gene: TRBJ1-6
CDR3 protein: CASSQERGFGSPLHF
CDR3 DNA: TGTGCCAGCAGCCAAGAACGGGGTTTTGGTTCACCCCTCCACTTT

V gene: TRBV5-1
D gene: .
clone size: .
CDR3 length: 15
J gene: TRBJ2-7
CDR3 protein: CASSLNRQAPYEQYF
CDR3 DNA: TGCGCCAGCAGCTTGAATCGCCAGGCCCCCTACGAGCAGTACTTC

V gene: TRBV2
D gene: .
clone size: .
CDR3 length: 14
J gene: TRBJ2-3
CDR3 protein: CAGHRGRGADTQYF
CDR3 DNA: TGTGCCGGCCACCGAGGCAGGGGGGCAGATACGCAGTATTTT

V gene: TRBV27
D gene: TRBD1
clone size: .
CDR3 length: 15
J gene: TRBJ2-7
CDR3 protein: CASSLSGTGIYEQYF
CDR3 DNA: TGTGCCAGCAGTTTGTCCGGGACAGGAATCTACGAGCAGTACTTC

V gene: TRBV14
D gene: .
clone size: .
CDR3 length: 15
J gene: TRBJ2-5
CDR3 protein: CASSQEFRGQETQYF
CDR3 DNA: TGTGCCAGCAGCCAAGAGTTCAGGGGACAAGAGACCCAGTACTTC

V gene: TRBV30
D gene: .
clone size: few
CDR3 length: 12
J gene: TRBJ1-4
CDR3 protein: CAWSAVNEKLFF
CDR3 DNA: TGTGCCTGGAGTGCAGTGAATGAAAAACTGTTTTTT

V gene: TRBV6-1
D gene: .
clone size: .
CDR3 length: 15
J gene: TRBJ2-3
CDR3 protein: CASSETSASTDTQYF
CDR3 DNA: TGTGCCAGCAGTGAGACATCGGCTAGCACAGATACGCAGTATTTT

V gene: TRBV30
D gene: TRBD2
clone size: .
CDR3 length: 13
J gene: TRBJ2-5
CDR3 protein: CAWSAGLEETQYF
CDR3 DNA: TGTGCCTGGAGTGCGGGACTAGAGGAGACCCAGTACTTC

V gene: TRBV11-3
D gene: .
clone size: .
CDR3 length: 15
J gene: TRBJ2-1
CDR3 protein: CASSREGGPPNEQFF
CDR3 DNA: TGTGCCAGCAGCCGCGAAGGGGGTCCCCCCAATGAGCAGTTCTTC

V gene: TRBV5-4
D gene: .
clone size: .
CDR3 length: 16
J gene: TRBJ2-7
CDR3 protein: CASSLRLRRSSYEQYF
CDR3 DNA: TGTGCCAGCAGCTTGAGACTCCGGAGATCGTCCTACGAGCAGTACTTC

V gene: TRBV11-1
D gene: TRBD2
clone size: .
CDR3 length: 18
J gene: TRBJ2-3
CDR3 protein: CASSLVVWTSGSPDTQYF
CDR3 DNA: TGTGCCAGCAGCTTAGTCGTCTGGACTAGCGGGAGTCCAGATACGCAGTATTTT

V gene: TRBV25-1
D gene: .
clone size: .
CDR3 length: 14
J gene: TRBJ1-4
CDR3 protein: CASSEAGDNEKLFF
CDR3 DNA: TGTGCCAGCAGTGAAGCCGGGGATAATGAAAAACTGTTTTTT

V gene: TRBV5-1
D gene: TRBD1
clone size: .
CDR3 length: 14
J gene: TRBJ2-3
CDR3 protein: CASSPGQPTDTQYF
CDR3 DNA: TGCGCCAGCAGCCCGGGACAGCCCACAGATACGCAGTATTTT

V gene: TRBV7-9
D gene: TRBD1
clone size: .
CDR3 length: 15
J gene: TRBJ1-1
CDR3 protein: CASSLNRGRVTEAFF
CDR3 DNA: TGTGCCAGCAGCCTAAACAGGGGTCGTGTCACTGAAGCTTTCTTT

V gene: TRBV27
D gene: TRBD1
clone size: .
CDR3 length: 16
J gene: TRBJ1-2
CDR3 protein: CASSLYPKGQGGGYTF
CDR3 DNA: TGTGCCAGCAGTTTATACCCCAAGGGACAGGGAGGCGGCTACACCTTC

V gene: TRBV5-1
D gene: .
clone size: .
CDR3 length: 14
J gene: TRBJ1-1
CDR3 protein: CASSLDSTNTEAFF
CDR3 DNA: TGCGCCAGCAGCTTGGACAGTACGAACACTGAAGCTTTCTTT

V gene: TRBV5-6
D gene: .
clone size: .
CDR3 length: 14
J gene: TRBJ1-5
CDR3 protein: CASSLGGKHQPQHF
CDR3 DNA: TGTGCCAGCAGCTTGGGAGGGAAACATCAGCCCCAGCATTTT